These T cell receptor beta chains were read from a single sample in a study of post-analysis software for immune sequencing data. TCRdb redid the calling of the PCR reads with MiXCR, one entry per CDR3 protein. The sample lists 350,000 to 450,000 distinct CDR3 sequences, roughly 36% occurring once. Sequencing was carried out using blood. These receptors all stem from a girl aged 10 to 17 with multiple sclerosis. Both conserved end residues are part of each CDR3. A D gene is named only where the DNA matches it firmly. Where a row states a size, it is once, few, many or the class of an expanded clone; other rows omit it.

V gene: TRBV6-5; CDR3 length: 16; D gene: TRBD1; J gene: TRBJ2-1; clone size: .; CDR3 protein: CASTSPGTANYNEQFF; CDR3 DNA: TGTGCCAGCACCTCCCCCGGGACAGCGAACTACAATGAGCAGTTCTTC
V gene: TRBV4-2; CDR3 length: 17; D gene: TRBD2; J gene: TRBJ2-5; clone size: few; CDR3 protein: CASSQGTSPRTQETQYF; CDR3 DNA: TGTGCCAGCAGCCAAGGGACTAGCCCGCGTACCCAAGAGACCCAGTACTTC
V gene: TRBV20-1; CDR3 length: 14; D gene: .; J gene: TRBJ2-5; clone size: .; CDR3 protein: CSARAGLGSDEQYF; CDR3 DNA: TGCAGTGCTAGAGCAGGACTGGGGTCGGATGAGCAGTACTTC
V gene: TRBV7-3; CDR3 length: 15; D gene: .; J gene: TRBJ2-1; clone size: few; CDR3 protein: CASSLTIGVSNEQFF; CDR3 DNA: TGTGCCAGCAGCTTAACGATCGGGGTCTCCAATGAGCAGTTCTTC
V gene: TRBV6-5; CDR3 length: 13; D gene: .; J gene: TRBJ2-7; clone size: few; CDR3 protein: CASSYRLLDEQYF; CDR3 DNA: TGTGCCAGCAGTTACCGGCTGTTGGACGAGCAGTACTTC
V gene: TRBV7-8; CDR3 length: 16; D gene: .; J gene: TRBJ1-1; clone size: .; CDR3 protein: CASSLARSGAGTEAFF; CDR3 DNA: TGTGCCAGCAGCTTAGCGAGGTCAGGTGCGGGGACTGAAGCTTTCTTT
V gene: TRBV5-1; CDR3 length: 13; D gene: .; J gene: TRBJ1-2; clone size: .; CDR3 protein: CASSLGAGDRYTF; CDR3 DNA: TGCGCCAGCAGCTTGGGGGCAGGGGATCGCTACACCTTC
V gene: TRBV4-1; CDR3 length: 15; D gene: .; J gene: TRBJ1-6; clone size: few; CDR3 protein: CASSLEPTDSSPLHF; CDR3 DNA: TGCGCCAGCAGCCTTGAACCGACGGATAGTTCACCCCTCCACTTT
V gene: TRBV5-6; CDR3 length: 12; D gene: .; J gene: TRBJ2-5; clone size: .; CDR3 protein: CASSFEGRGQYF; CDR3 DNA: TGTGCCAGCAGCTTTGAGGGGAGAGGGCAGTACTTC
V gene: TRBV30; CDR3 length: 14; D gene: TRBD1; J gene: TRBJ2-7; clone size: .; CDR3 protein: CAWGSGQGAGEQYF; CDR3 DNA: TGTGCCTGGGGCTCAGGACAGGGGGCTGGCGAGCAGTACTTC
V gene: TRBV12-3/TRBV12-4; CDR3 length: 13; D gene: .; J gene: TRBJ1-6; clone size: .; CDR3 protein: CASSLHSNSPLHF; CDR3 DNA: TGTGCCAGCAGTTTGCACAGTAATTCACCCCTCCACTTT
V gene: TRBV29-1; CDR3 length: 14; D gene: .; J gene: TRBJ1-2; clone size: .; CDR3 protein: CSVVGHRDIHGYTF; CDR3 DNA: TGCAGCGTTGTAGGTCACAGGGACATTCATGGCTACACCTTC
V gene: TRBV4-1; CDR3 length: 14; D gene: .; J gene: TRBJ2-1; clone size: few; CDR3 protein: CASRPLGAKREQFF; CDR3 DNA: TGCGCCAGCAGACCTCTCGGGGCCAAGAGGGAGCAGTTCTTC
V gene: TRBV29-1; CDR3 length: 13; D gene: .; J gene: TRBJ1-1; clone size: .; CDR3 protein: CSVEEDWNTEAFF; CDR3 DNA: TGCAGCGTTGAAGAGGACTGGAACACTGAAGCTTTCTTT
V gene: TRBV7-9; CDR3 length: 14; D gene: .; J gene: TRBJ2-5; clone size: .; CDR3 protein: CASSERVGAETQYF; CDR3 DNA: TGTGCCAGCAGCGAAAGGGTTGGGGCAGAGACCCAGTACTTC
V gene: TRBV20-1; CDR3 length: 12; D gene: TRBD1; J gene: TRBJ1-5; clone size: .; CDR3 protein: CSAQTGDQPQHF; CDR3 DNA: TGTAGTGCACAGACAGGGGATCAGCCCCAGCATTTT
V gene: TRBV4-3; CDR3 length: 15; D gene: TRBD1; J gene: TRBJ2-1; clone size: .; CDR3 protein: CASSNRDRGNNEQFF; CDR3 DNA: TGCGCCAGCAGCAACCGGGACAGGGGTAACAATGAGCAGTTCTTC
V gene: TRBV28; CDR3 length: 15; D gene: TRBD2; J gene: TRBJ2-7; clone size: few; CDR3 protein: CASSLGLAEPYEQYF; CDR3 DNA: TGTGCCAGCAGTTTGGGACTAGCCGAACCCTACGAGCAGTACTTC